This record concerns one T cell receptor beta chain sequence. Some clones are missing from TCRdb's copy, which holds only in-frame ones; the method was immunoSEQ multiplex PCR. The table lists hundreds of thousands of clones, around 87% of them singletons. The record originates from a study of shared T cell receptors in the human thymus. CDR3 size: 16 residues. Germline CDR1 is SNHLY and CDR2 is FYNNEI. Trimming left V 4 bases short and J 0 bases short, with 15 bases between. Another study also made use of these data, one on human thymus T cells. From that paper: Having corrective surgery for congenital heart defects, healthy Finnish infants were the ones who donated. Obtained as resections during corrective heart surgery, the thymus tissue was then studied. Unrelated individuals reportedly shared highly overlapping thymic TCR repertoires.

Sequenced material: thymocytes. This TCR came from a boy under two years old with a congenital heart defect. The chain employs TRBV2 and TRBJ1-1; D remains unclear. Here the CDR3 DNA reads TGTGCCAGCAGTGGTTCGACTGCTAACATGAACACTGAAGCTTTCTTT. It yields the protein CASSGSTANMNTEAFF.